This T cell receptor beta chain came from a study of response to subunit inactivated influenza vaccine. Findings and caveats of the study: Researchers suggested that each seasonal influenza vaccination recruits few new T cells.

TCRdb ran MiXCR on the RT-PCR reads and lists one entry per CDR3 protein. The data hold 150,000 or so distinct CDR3 sequences, with approximately 11% observed a single time. The CDR3 is made up of 15 amino acids. Germline CDR1 SGHRS, CDR2 YFSETQ. V lost 4 bases and J lost 3; bases outside the gene matches: 6. Note on this clonotype: Antigen unknown.

This TCR came from a man aged 45-65 years who received an inactivated influenza vaccine. The V and J genes are TRBV5-1 and TRBJ2-5; 10 bases match TRBD1. This specimen was non-naive T cells sorted from PBMCs, taken around seven weeks after vaccination. CDR3 nucleotide sequence: TGCGCCAGCAGCAGAGCCGGGACAGGGGAAGAGACCCAGTACTTC. It codes for CASSRAGTGEETQYF.